This TCR beta chain was documented in a study of T cell responses to AZD1222 COVID-19 vaccine. The CDR3 is 15 amino acids. The V and J ends lost 1 base and 14 bases, in that order; junction bases with no gene match: 6. CDR1 is MDHEN and CDR2 is SYDVKM in the germline V gene. The method was immunoSEQ multiplex PCR; TCRdb's version includes in-frame clones alone and lacks a portion of them. The sample includes 100,000 to 150,000 clones, 90% seen only once; the top ten take about 4.1%. The clonotype originates from an adult in good health. The sequencing here drew on peripheral blood, taken on day 0 of MenACWY control vaccination. V gene TRBV28 combines with J gene TRBJ1-6, with 12 nucleotides matching TRBD1. The DNA of the CDR3 is TGTGCCAGCAGTTTATCCGGGACAGGGGGCTCGGCCCTCCACTTT. As protein: CASSLSGTGGSALHF. Combining the CDR3 with reference TRBV28 and TRBJ1-6 gives the whole variable domain DVKVTQSSRYLVKRTGEKVFLECVQDMDHENMFWYRQDPGLGLRLIYFSYDVKMKEKGDIPEGYSVSREKKERFSLILESASTNQTSMYLCASSLSGTGGSALHFGNGTRLTVT.